This T cell receptor (beta chain) was recovered during a study of cytomegalovirus exposure and HLA in healthy donors. The CDR3 runs to 15 residues. Trimming shortened V by 1 base and J by 4 bases, and 16 bases separated the two germline ends. CDR1 is SQVTM, CDR2 ANQGSEA, per germline. While unrecorded immune exposures were likely, the donors were nominally healthy when sampled. Turning to this clone: Antigen specificity is unknown.

General observations from the study: Some segments of the V type, notably TRBV6-2 and TRBV6-3, were excluded as indistinguishable. With DRB1 most and HLA-C fewest, TCR association rates differed between HLA loci in a later analysis. An apparent linkage of common viral pathogens to several of the most significant clusters emerged in a later analysis.

The PCR ran on 60 Vbeta and 13 Jbeta primers. Some clones are missing from TCRdb's copy, which holds only in-frame ones; the method was immunoSEQ multiplex PCR. The sample table sets out roughly 100,000 clones. V gene TRBV29-1 combines with J gene TRBJ1-2; D may be TRBD1 (6 bases). The clonotype originates from a man in his forties in good health and CMV-seronegative. Sequencing was performed on PBMCs. The CDR3 region has the DNA TGCAGCGTTGAAGCGTCTCGGGGGGGCGGCTATGGCTACACCTTC. Amino acid sequence: CSVEASRGGGYGYTF.